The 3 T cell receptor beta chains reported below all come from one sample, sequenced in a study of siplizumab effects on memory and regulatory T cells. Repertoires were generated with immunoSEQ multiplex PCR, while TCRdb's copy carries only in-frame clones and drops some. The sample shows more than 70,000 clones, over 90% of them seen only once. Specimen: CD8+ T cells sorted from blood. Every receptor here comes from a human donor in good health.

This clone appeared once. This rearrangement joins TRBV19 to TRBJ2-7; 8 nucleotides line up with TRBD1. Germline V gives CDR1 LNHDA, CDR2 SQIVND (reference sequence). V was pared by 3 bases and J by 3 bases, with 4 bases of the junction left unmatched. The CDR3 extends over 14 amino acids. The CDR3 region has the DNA TGTGCCAGTAGTATCCGACAGGGGATCTACGAGCAGTACTTC. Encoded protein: CASSIRQGIYEQYF.

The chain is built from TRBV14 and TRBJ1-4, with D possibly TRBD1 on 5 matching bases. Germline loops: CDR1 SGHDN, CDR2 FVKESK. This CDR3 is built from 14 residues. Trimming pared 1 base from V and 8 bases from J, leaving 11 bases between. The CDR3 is CASSQAGLLEKLFF. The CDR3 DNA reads TGTGCCAGCAGCCAAGCAGGGCTTCTGGAAAAACTGTTTTTT. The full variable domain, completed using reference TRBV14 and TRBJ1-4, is EAGVTQFPSHSVIEKGQTVTLRCDPISGHDNLYWYRRVMGKEIKFLLHFVKESKQDESGMPNNRFLAERTGGTYSTLKVQPAELEDSGVYFCASSQAGLLEKLFFGSGTQLSVL.

The CDR3 spells CSVEEETYEQYF. The CDR3 nucleotides are TGCAGCGTTGAGGAGGAGACCTACGAGCAGTACTTC. The V and J genes are TRBV29-1 and TRBJ2-7, with D possibly matching TRBD2 (5 bases). In germline, CDR1 is SQVTM, CDR2 ANQGSEA. V lost 3 bases, J lost 2 bases, and 8 bases lay in between. The CDR3 has 12 residues.